This T cell receptor (beta chain) stems from a study of shared clonotypes between healthy human individuals. Study outcomes and limitations: Non-shared clonotypes showed lower generation probabilities than clonotypes common to all four donors. Rarefaction gave evidence that sorted-subset sequencing remained incomplete despite large depth.

Germline V lookup: CDR1 MNHNY, CDR2 SVGAGI (reference sequence). V shed 4 bases and J 9 bases; nucleotides not matched to a gene: 10. The CDR3 runs to 16 residues. In regard to this clone: The target antigen is unknown.

Using immunoSEQ multiplex PCR, the repertoire was profiled, and TCRdb retains in-frame clones only, with some absent. The sample contains millions of clones, roughly 95% of which appear only once. The genes are TRBV6-6 and TRBJ1-6; 9 nucleotides line up with TRBD1. The specimen sequenced was naive CD4+ T cells sorted from blood. Subset given: CD45RA+ positively selected. The clonotype was recovered from a young man in good health. CDR3 amino acids: CASSSSPGQGGSPLHF. DNA of the CDR3: TGTGCCAGCAGTTCTTCTCCGGGACAGGGCGGTTCACCCCTCCACTTT.